The sequence of this T cell receptor beta chain was determined in a study of blood T cells in healthy people across ages. Using a J-beta primer mix together with a sample-barcoded 5' primer, a second PCR was run for roughly 7 to 12 cycles. MiXCR was run by TCRdb on the 5' RACE reads, yielding one entry per CDR3 protein. Of about 1.8 million distinct CDR3 sequences in the sample, around half were seen once. CDR1 is DFQATT, CDR2 SNEGSKA, per germline (reference sequence). This CDR3 has 12 residues. V was trimmed by 0 bases and J by 4 bases, leaving 7 bases between them. This rearrangement joins TRBV20-1 to TRBJ2-7; D gene uncertain. The specimen was blood. This clonotype originated in a woman in her forties in good health. For the CDR3, the DNA is TGCAGTGCTAGAGATCCACTTTACGAGCAGTACTTC. This encodes CSARDPLYEQYF.